This TCR beta chain was sequenced during a study of T cell responses to AZD1222 COVID-19 vaccine. A word on this clone: Its antigen is still unknown.

The assay was immunoSEQ multiplex PCR, and TCRdb's table has in-frame clones only and misses some. The sample lists fewer than 200,000 clones, about 91% occurring once. Overall study results and limits: The sample set comprised mostly white British donors with more females, and clonal diversity was possibly underestimated. Two AZD1222 administrations were followed by greater Spike-specific TCR breadth and depth.

The germline V gene has CDR1 SEHNR and CDR2 FQNEAQ (reference sequence). This CDR3 contains 15 residues. V was clipped by 2 bases and J by 0 bases, with 10 bases between them. This clonotype originated in an adult who received the AZD1222 COVID-19 vaccine. The starting material was peripheral blood, obtained 28 days after the second AZD1222 dose. This sequence joins TRBV7-9 and TRBJ2-5, with D unresolved. Written as DNA, the CDR3 is TGTGCCAGCAGCTTACCGGAGATCTACCAAGAGACCCAGTACTTC. Encoded protein: CASSLPEIYQETQYF.